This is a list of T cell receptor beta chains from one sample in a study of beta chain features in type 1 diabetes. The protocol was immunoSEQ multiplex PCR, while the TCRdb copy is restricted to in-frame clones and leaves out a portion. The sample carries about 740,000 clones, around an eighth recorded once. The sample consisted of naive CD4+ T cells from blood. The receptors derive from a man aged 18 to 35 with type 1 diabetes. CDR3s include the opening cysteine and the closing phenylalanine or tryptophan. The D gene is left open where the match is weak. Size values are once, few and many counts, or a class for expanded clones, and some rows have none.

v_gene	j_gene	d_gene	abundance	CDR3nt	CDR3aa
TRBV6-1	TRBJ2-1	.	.	TGTGCCAGCAGTGAAACCGGGGAAGGTAGCGGTGAGCAGTTCTTC	CASSETGEGSGEQFF
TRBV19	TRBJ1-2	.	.	TGTGCCAGTAGTATTGACAGACGCTATGGCTACACCTTC	CASSIDRRYGYTF
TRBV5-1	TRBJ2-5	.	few	TGCGCCAGCAGCCATTACCAAGAGACCCAGTACTTC	CASSHYQETQYF
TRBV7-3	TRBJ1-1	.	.	TGTGCCAGCAGCTTAAACACGAACACTGAAGCTTTCTTT	CASSLNTNTEAFF
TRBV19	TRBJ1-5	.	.	TGTGCCAGTAGTCCCCTCGGGGGGAATCAGCCCCAGCATTTT	CASSPLGGNQPQHF
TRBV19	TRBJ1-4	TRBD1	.	TGTGCCAGTAATGACAGGGGTAGTGAAAAACTGTTTTTT	CASNDRGSEKLFF
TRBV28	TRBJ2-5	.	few	TGTGCCAGCAGTCCACAGGGTCCCAAAGAGACCCAGTACTTC	CASSPQGPKETQYF
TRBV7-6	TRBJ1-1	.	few	TGTGCCAGCAGCTCCGACAGCCTGAACACTGAAGCTTTCTTT	CASSSDSLNTEAFF
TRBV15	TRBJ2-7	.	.	TGTGCCACCAGCAGAGAGGTCGGGCTAGGCTACGAGCAGTACTTC	CATSREVGLGYEQYF
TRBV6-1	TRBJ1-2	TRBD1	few	TGTGCCAGCAGTTTCGACAGGGTCTATGGCTACACCTTC	CASSFDRVYGYTF